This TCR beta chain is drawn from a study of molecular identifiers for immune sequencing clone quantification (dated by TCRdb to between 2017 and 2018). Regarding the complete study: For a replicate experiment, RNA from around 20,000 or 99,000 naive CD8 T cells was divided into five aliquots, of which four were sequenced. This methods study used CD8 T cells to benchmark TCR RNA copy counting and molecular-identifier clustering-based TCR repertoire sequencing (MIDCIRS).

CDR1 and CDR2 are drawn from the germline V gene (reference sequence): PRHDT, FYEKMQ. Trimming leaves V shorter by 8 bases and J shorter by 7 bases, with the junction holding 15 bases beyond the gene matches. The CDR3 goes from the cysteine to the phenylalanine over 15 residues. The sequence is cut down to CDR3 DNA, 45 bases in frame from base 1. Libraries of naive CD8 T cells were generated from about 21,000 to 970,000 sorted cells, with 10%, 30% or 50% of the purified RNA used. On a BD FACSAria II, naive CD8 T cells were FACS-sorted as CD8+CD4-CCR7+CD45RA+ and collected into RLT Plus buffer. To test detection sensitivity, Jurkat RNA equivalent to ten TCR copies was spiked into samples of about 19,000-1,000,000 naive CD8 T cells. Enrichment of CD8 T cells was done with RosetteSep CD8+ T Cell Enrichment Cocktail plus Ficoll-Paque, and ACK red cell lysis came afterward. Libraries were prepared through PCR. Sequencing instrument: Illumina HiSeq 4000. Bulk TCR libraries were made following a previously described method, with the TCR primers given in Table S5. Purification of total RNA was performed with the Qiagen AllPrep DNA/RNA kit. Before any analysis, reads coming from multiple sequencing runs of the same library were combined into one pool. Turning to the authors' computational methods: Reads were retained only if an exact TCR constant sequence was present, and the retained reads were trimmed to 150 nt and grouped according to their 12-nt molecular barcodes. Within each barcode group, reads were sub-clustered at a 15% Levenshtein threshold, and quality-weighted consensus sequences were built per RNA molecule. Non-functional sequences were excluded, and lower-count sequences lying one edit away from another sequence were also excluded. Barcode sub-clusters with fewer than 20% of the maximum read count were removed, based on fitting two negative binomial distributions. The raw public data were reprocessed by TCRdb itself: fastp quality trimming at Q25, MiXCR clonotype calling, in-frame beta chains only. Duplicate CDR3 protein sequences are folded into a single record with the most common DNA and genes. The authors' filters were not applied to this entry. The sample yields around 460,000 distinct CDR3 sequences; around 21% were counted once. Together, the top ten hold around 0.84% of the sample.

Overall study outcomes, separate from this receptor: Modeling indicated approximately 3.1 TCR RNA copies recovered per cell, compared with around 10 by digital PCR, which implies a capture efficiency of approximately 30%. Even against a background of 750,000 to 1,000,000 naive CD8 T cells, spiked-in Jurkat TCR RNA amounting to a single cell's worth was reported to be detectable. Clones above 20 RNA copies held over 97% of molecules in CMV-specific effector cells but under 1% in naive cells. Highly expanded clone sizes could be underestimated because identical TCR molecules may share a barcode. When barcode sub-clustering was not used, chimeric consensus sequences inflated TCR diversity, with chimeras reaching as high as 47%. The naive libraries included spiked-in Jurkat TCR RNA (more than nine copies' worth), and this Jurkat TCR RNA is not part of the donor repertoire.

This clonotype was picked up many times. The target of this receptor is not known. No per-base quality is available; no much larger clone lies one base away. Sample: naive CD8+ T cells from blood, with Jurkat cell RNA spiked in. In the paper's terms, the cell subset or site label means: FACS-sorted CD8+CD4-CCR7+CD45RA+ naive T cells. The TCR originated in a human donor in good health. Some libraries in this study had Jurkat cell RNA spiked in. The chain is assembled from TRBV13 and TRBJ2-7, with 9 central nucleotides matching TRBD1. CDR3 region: CASGLSDRGPGEQYF. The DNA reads TGTGCCAGCGGGCTTTCGGACAGGGGCCCAGGGGAGCAGTACTTC.